This TCR beta chain is drawn from a study of blood T cell repertoires in COVID-19. CDR1 is LNHDA and CDR2 is SQIVND in the germline V gene (reference sequence). V shed 5 bases and J shed 6 bases, with 13 bases lying between them. The CDR3 contains 14 residues. Per the original methods: Cell counts per sample came from amplifying reference gene primers. This table comes from immunoSEQ multiplex PCR, and its TCRdb copy is limited to in-frame clones, with some not included. The DNA gave D and trimming, while V, J and clone size come from that table. The sample lists about 130,000 clones; roughly 86% were seen once.

The clonotype originates from a woman aged 45-60 years who had recovered from COVID-19. The J gene is TRBJ1-4, the V gene TRBV19; tentatively, D is TRBD1 (5 bases). Sequences were obtained from peripheral blood. The CDR3 region is CASSHQGGDEKLFF. The CDR3 DNA sequence: TGTGCCAGTAGTCATCAGGGAGGTGATGAAAAACTGTTTTTT.